These 28 T cell receptor beta chains came from one sample sequenced in a study of blood T cells in healthy people across ages. Sample-barcoded 5' priming and a J-beta primer mix drove a second PCR of roughly 6 to 12 cycles. TCRdb independently ran MiXCR on the 5' RACE reads; one entry per CDR3 protein. The data show approximately 810,000 distinct CDR3 sequences, around 30% seen once. Sequencing input: blood. Receptors originate from a woman aged 80 or over in good health.

This clonotype appeared many times. The V call is TRBV5-1, the J call TRBJ1-1, with 10 bases that match TRBD1. This CDR3 contains 15 residues. V trimming: 5 bases; J trimming: 3 bases; junction bases outside the gene matches: 7. CDR1 is SGHRS, CDR2 YFSETQ, per germline. In DNA, the CDR3 is TGCGCCAGCAGAAGGACAGGGGGGATGGACACTGAAGCTTTCTTT. Translation: CASRRTGGMDTEAFF.

Only a few counts were recorded for this clonotype. V gene TRBV5-1 combines with J gene TRBJ1-6; 12 bases line up with TRBD1. Germline V CDR1 and CDR2: SGHRS, YFSETQ. Trimming cost V 0 bases and J 8 bases; bases outside gene matches: 3. CDR3 length equals 16 residues. This CDR3 is CASSLGGTGGYSPLHF. The CDR3 DNA follows: TGCGCCAGCAGCTTGGGAGGGACAGGGGGCTATTCACCCCTCCACTTT.

With respect to this clonotype: Being one base from a much bigger clone, this may be a read error. This chain links TRBV6-6 with TRBJ2-1, with TRBD2 matching over 10 bases. Near its end, the DNA agrees better with TRBJ2-7, so the J call may be wrong. Germline lookup yields CDR1 MNHNY and CDR2 SVGAGI (reference sequence). The CDR3 runs to 13 residues. Written as DNA, the CDR3 is TGTGCCAGCAGTTACTCGGGACTAGCGGAGCAGTACTTC. It yields the protein CASSYSGLAEQYF.

The J gene is TRBJ1-4, the V gene TRBV24-1; a possible D gene is TRBD1 (5 bases). Germline assignment: CDR1 KGHDR and CDR2 SFDVKD. The CDR3 loop spans 13 amino acids. V lost 12 bases and J lost 7, with 17 bases in between. The CDR3: CAQGLDGGEKLFF. DNA of the CDR3: TGTGCCCAGGGATTGGACGGGGGTGAAAAACTGTTTTTT.

The chain is built from TRBV20-1 and TRBJ1-5; tentatively, D is TRBD1 (5 bases). The germline CDR1 and CDR2 sequences are DFQATT and SNEGSKA (reference sequence). The CDR3 consists of 15 residues. V shed 4 bases and J shed 3 bases, with 16 bases lying between them. The CDR3 coding sequence is TGCAGTGCTATAGGGACCGTGAACCTCAATCAGCCCCAGCATTTT. Its protein is CSAIGTVNLNQPQHF.

This clonotype was recorded a few times. CDR3 nucleotide sequence: TGTGCCAGCAGCTTGGGCCCAACCGGGACAGGGGTCTACGAGCAGTACTTC. The encoded protein is CASSLGPTGTGVYEQYF. The genes are TRBV11-2 and TRBJ2-7, with TRBD1 matching over 10 bases. The CDR3 contains 17 residues. J was trimmed by 3 bases and V by 3 bases; bases with no gene match: 11. CDR1 SGHAT and CDR2 FQNNGV come from the germline V gene.

There are many counts of this clonotype. The genes are TRBV5-1 and TRBJ2-1; D uncertain. V dropped 4 bases and J dropped 7 bases, with 18 bases sitting between them. This CDR3 has 15 residues. From germline, CDR1 is SGHRS and CDR2 YFSETQ. The CDR3 region has the DNA TGCGCCAGCAGCCCATCCATACCCCCGTCTAATGAGCAGTTCTTC. Translation: CASSPSIPPSNEQFF.

This clonotype occurred many times. This chain links TRBV12-3 or TRBV12-4 with TRBJ2-1; no firm D call. V was clipped by 5 bases and J by 7 bases, with 6 bases between them. The length of the CDR3 is 11 residues. CDR3 nucleotides: TGTGCCAGCAGTGGTTGGAATGAGCAGTTCTTC. Protein product: CASSGWNEQFF.

There are a few counts of this clonotype. V is TRBV11-3 and J is TRBJ2-5; 7 bases are shared with TRBD1. The better agreement between TRBJ2-7 and the DNA end casts doubt on the J call. The CDR3 is 13 amino acids. Germline V gene data show CDR1 as SGHNT and CDR2 as YENEEA. This CDR3 reads CASSDREISEQYF. The CDR3 bases are TGTGCCAGCAGCGACAGGGAAATTAGCGAGCAGTACTTC.

Concerning this clonotype itself: Just one base apart from a much larger clone, this may be a read error. The chain combines TRBV4-3 with TRBJ1-2, with 8 bases aligning to TRBD1. The CDR3 runs to 15 residues. V dropped 0 bases and J dropped 12; count of bases not matched to a gene: 12. Germline CDR1 is LGHNA and CDR2 is YSLEER. The CDR3 region is CASSQEGGDRSKNTF. Written as DNA, the CDR3 is TGCGCCAGCAGCCAAGAAGGGGGGGACAGGAGTAAAAACACCTTC.

This clonotype was recorded many times. The chain uses TRBV6-1 and TRBJ2-5; D is possibly TRBD2 (6 bases). V was pared by 4 bases and J by 4 bases, with 19 bases between. The CDR3 extends over 16 amino acids. Germline loops: CDR1 MNHNS, CDR2 SASEGT. The CDR3 is CASSVLGGVSAETQYF. The CDR3 nucleotides read TGTGCCAGCAGTGTTCTTGGCGGGGTGTCTGCAGAGACCCAGTACTTC.

About this clonotype: This may stem from a read error, because a much larger clone lies one nucleotide away. The genes are TRBV5-8 and TRBJ1-2; 10 bases are a match to TRBD1. The junction had 10 bases not matched to a gene; V was cut back by 4 bases and J by 7 bases. This CDR3 spans 15 amino acids. CDR1 SGHTS and CDR2 YDEGEE come from the germline V gene. The CDR3 DNA reads as TGTGCCAGCAGCCGATGGGGACAGGGGAGCTCTGGCTACACCTTC. Protein sequence: CASSRWGQGSSGYTF.

This clonotype was counted between two and nine times. The genes are TRBV5-5 and TRBJ2-5; 9 bases map to TRBD2. CDR1 is SGHKS and CDR2 is YYEKEE in the germline V gene (reference sequence). This CDR3 contains 17 residues. Trimming cost V 0 bases and J 0 bases; bases outside gene matches: 6. CDR3 loop: CASSLAGTSLYQETQYF. The CDR3 DNA reads TGTGCCAGCAGCTTGGCGGGGACTAGCCTTTACCAAGAGACCCAGTACTTC.

Many counts were recorded for this clonotype. The chain uses TRBV9 and TRBJ2-5; 7 nucleotides match TRBD1. CDR3 size: 15 residues. Germline values: CDR1 SGDLS, CDR2 YYNGEE. With V trimmed by 3 bases and J by 5 bases, 10 bases remained unmatched. CDR3 in DNA: TGTGCCAGCAGCGCCCAAACAGGGGTCGGGGAGACCCAGTACTTC. Translated, it gives CASSAQTGVGETQYF.

This rearrangement joins TRBV5-1 to TRBJ2-1; D is possibly TRBD2 (6 bases). This CDR3 is 17 amino acids long. In germline, CDR1 is SGHRS, CDR2 YFSETQ. Trimming removed 4 bases at V and 6 bases at J, with 23 bases between. The CDR3 coding sequence is TGCGCCAGCAGCCGAATCCATAGCCCGGGAGTCTCCAATGAGCAGTTCTTC. This gives the protein CASSRIHSPGVSNEQFF.

The chain couples TRBV5-1 to TRBJ2-1; 7 bases are shared with TRBD1. Looked up from germline, CDR1 is SGHRS and CDR2 is YFSETQ. V lost 0 bases and J lost 9; bases outside the gene matches: 12. This CDR3 has 16 residues. CDR3 bases: TGCGCCAGCAGCTTGGAGGGACAGATTTCGGCGGGTGAGCAGTTCTTC. Translation: CASSLEGQISAGEQFF.

This clonotype was seen a few times. This may come from a read error, since a much larger clone is one base off. This chain links TRBV10-3 with TRBJ2-5; TRBD2 might be the D (7 bases). There are 14 residues in the CDR3. In germline, CDR1 is ENHRY, CDR2 SYGVKD. Between the trimmed V and J ends, which lost 9 bases and 4 bases, there was a span of 18 bases. CDR3 residues: CAIRGGQSPETQYF. The CDR3 region has the DNA TGTGCCATAAGGGGGGGGCAGTCCCCAGAGACCCAGTACTTC.

The gene calls are TRBV20-1 and TRBJ1-3, with D maybe TRBD1 (5 bases). The V end was cut by 4 bases, the J end by 2 bases, with 15 bases between. The germline V gene encodes CDR1 DFQATT and CDR2 SNEGSKA (reference sequence). This CDR3 has 15 residues. The CDR3 loop is CSATSGGETGNTIYF. The DNA for the CDR3 is TGCAGTGCTACCTCGGGGGGGGAAACTGGAAACACCATATATTTT.

The chain joins TRBV18 to TRBJ2-1, with TRBD1 matching over 7 bases. Germline CDR1 and CDR2: KGHSH and LQKENI. This CDR3 comprises 14 residues. Trimming removed 6 bases from V and 13 bases from J; junction bases left unmatched: 15. The CDR3 loop reads CASSQQGQQETQFF. CDR3 sequence (DNA): TGTGCCAGCTCGCAACAGGGGCAGCAAGAGACCCAGTTCTTC.

At least ten counts were recorded for this clonotype. The chain employs TRBV7-9 and TRBJ2-3; TRBD2 matches 8 bases. The J segment lost 6 bases and the V segment lost 5 bases, leaving 13 bases of the junction unmatched. CDR1 is SEHNR and CDR2 is FQNEAQ in the germline V gene (reference sequence). The CDR3 loop spans 16 amino acids. The CDR3 nucleotides are TGTGCCAGCAGCCCCCTCCCGGGGGGGGGTATGGATACGCAGTATTTT. It translates to CASSPLPGGGMDTQYF.

The DNA for the CDR3 is TGTGCCAGCAGTTACCCTAGTGGGGAAGTGAGCAATCAGCCCCAGCATTTT. Its protein product is CASSYPSGEVSNQPQHF. This chain connects TRBV6-2 or TRBV6-3 to TRBJ1-5; D not certain. V lost 2 bases and J lost 1, with 15 bases in between. The CDR3 is 17 amino acids. Germline lookup yields CDR1 MNHEY and CDR2 SVGEGT.

This clonotype was detected many times. The chain links TRBV9 to TRBJ2-1; D call uncertain. Germline values: CDR1 SGDLS, CDR2 YYNGEE. The CDR3 has 14 amino acids. Trimming took 6 bases from V and 2 from J, leaving 12 bases between them. This CDR3 is CASNTGPPYNEQFF. CDR3 bases: TGTGCCAGCAATACGGGCCCGCCCTACAATGAGCAGTTCTTC. Using reference TRBV9 and TRBJ2-1 for the parts outside the CDR3, the full variable domain is DSGVTQTPKHLITATGQRVTLRCSPRSGDLSVYWYQQSLDQGLQFLIQYYNGEERAKGNILERFSAQQFPDLHSELNLSSLELGDSALYFCASNTGPPYNEQFFGPGTRLTVL.

The table lists this clonotype with a few counts. Just one base apart from a much larger clone, this may be a read error. V is TRBV20-1 and J is TRBJ2-7; maybe TRBD1 (6 bases). The germline CDR1 and CDR2 sequences are DFQATT and SNEGSKA (reference sequence). The V end lost 6 bases, the J end lost 7 bases, and 19 bases lay between the germline ends. There are 13 residues in the CDR3. CDR3 region: CSASGTLYNEQYF. In nucleotides, the CDR3 is TGCAGTGCCTCCGGGACACTCTACAATGAGCAGTACTTC.

Comments on this clonotype: Being one base from a much bigger clone, this may be a read error. This chain links TRBV5-1 with TRBJ1-4; D might be TRBD1 (6 bases). This CDR3 has 14 amino acids. Germline V gene data show CDR1 as SGHRS and CDR2 as YFSETQ. For the CDR3, the DNA is TGCGCCGGCAGCTTCGGACAGCCTAATGAAAAACTGTTTTTT. Translated, it gives CAGSFGQPNEKLFF.

This clonotype was seen ten or more times. The chain combines TRBV20-1 with TRBJ1-5, with TRBD1 as a possible D gene (6 bases). Trimming removed 4 bases at V and 9 bases at J, with 19 bases between. There are 14 residues in the CDR3. Germline loops: CDR1 DFQATT, CDR2 SNEGSKA (reference sequence). This CDR3 is CSAKLQGPPSPQHF. The DNA of the CDR3 is TGCAGTGCTAAGCTACAGGGACCTCCATCGCCCCAGCATTTT.

A few counts support this clonotype. A much larger clone lies one base from this, so it may be a read error. This chain joins TRBV29-1 and TRBJ2-3; 13 nucleotides align to TRBD2. Trimming cost V 7 bases and J 6 bases; bases outside gene matches: 7. The length of the CDR3 is 14 residues. In germline, CDR1 is SQVTM, CDR2 ANQGSEA. The DNA of the CDR3 is TGCAGCGGGGGACTAGCGGGGTTTGGTGATACGCAGTATTTT. As protein: CSGGLAGFGDTQYF.

In the case of this clonotype: Just one base apart from a much larger clone, this may be a read error. This chain links TRBV7-2 with TRBJ2-1, with a tentative D call TRBD1 (6 bases). This CDR3 has 14 residues. Germline V lookup: CDR1 SGHTA, CDR2 FQGNSA. Trimming pared 3 bases from V and 8 bases from J, leaving 14 bases between. CDR3 sequence (DNA): TGTGCCAGCAGCTTGGGGGCTGGAAGCCATGAGCAGTTCTTC. Translation gives CASSLGAGSHEQFF.

The chain employs TRBV7-2 and TRBJ2-7; D may be TRBD2 (7 bases). CDR1 and CDR2 (germline): SGHTA, FQGNSA. V was trimmed by 0 bases and J by 7 bases, leaving 16 bases between them. The CDR3 has 15 amino acids. This chain's CDR3 is CASSLAGGLSNEQYF. CDR3 DNA sequence: TGTGCCAGCAGCTTAGCGGGGGGGCTTAGTAATGAGCAGTACTTC.